This T cell receptor (beta chain) was sequenced for a study of cytomegalovirus exposure and HLA in healthy donors (dated 2017 in TCRdb). Some background on the complete study: An earlier analysis of roughly 610 of the donors reported about 300 Gb of sequence data and 90 million to 120 million unique TCR beta sequences obtained from about 179 million T cells. An early release that covered fewer than 750 HLA-typed donors contained approximately 300 gigabases of sequencing data and tens of millions of unique TCR sequences. In a later analysis, previously published TCR beta repertoires from more than 500 donors were re-analyzed and high-resolution HLA genotyping was added so that TCR occurrence patterns could be studied. Using immunosequencing, the study profiled T cell repertoires from 640 or so subjects and related those repertoires to cytomegalovirus serostatus. High-throughput TCR immunosequencing, statistical association of individual TCRs with disease status, and machine learning were combined to predict cytomegalovirus infection status. Of the 350 to 450 genotyped donors, 75% to 85% were placed in the genetic ancestry cluster associated with self-reported Caucasian donors. In the later analysis, no new phenotypic data were used to find candidate immune exposures; instead, reliance was placed on TCR beta sequences and their occurrence across donors. In addition to the first cohort of 650 to 800 subjects, a separate validation cohort of approximately 110 different subjects was used. To decide whether each TCR beta V gene segment behaved as functional or pseudogenic, an earlier analysis of fewer than 750 of the donors relied on high-throughput TCR beta sequencing. About five DR-DQ haplotypes were treated as single units for association and clustering because of strong linkage in the cohort. Donor age, sex, ethnicity and CMV serostatus were compiled together with the repertoire data. A later genetic analysis took genome-wide SNP genotypes for about 55% of the roughly 700 donors and used that subset as a discovery cohort. On average, around 230,000 unique TCR beta nucleotide sequences were sequenced per donor among some 430 genotyped donors of the cohort, with roughly 18% of those sequences being non-productive. Class I and class II HLA loci were covered by the typing at four-digit resolution. The study aimed to test whether signatures of past pathogen exposure could be identified by cataloging public T cell receptors. Every repertoire in the discovery cohort had been generated on one and the same sequencing platform. The number of typed donors differed by locus: about 620-640 for A, B, C, DRB1 and DQB1; 500 to 550 for DQA1; approximately 610 for DPA1; and about 450 for DPB1. The paper's findings and limits, for the study overall: In vitro tests confirmed that a few of the cytomegalovirus-associated TCR beta chains recognize cytomegalovirus antigens. A further reported finding was that TCR beta sequences accurately predicted the HLA-A and HLA-B alleles for most subjects in the first cohort. In a later analysis, several top co-occurrence clusters were reported to appear linked to parvovirus B19, influenza, CMV and Epstein-Barr virus. Roughly uniform sequencing depth across donors was assumed in presence/absence analyses, although this assumption may not hold. Because the 87-base-pair reads could not distinguish some IMGT-functional V segments, including TRBV6-2 and TRBV6-3, those segments were excluded. In both the original and validation cohorts, the classifier was reported to diagnose cytomegalovirus status with high specificity and sensitivity. Assigning TCR associations to individual alleles was difficult when HLA alleles, especially DR and DQ, strongly co-occurred. In an earlier analysis of more than 500 of the donors, most TCR beta V segments appeared in productive rearrangements about 87% or about 30% of the time, broadly matching IMGT annotations. A later analysis found that HLA-associated TCR beta chains were more clonally expanded and had lower generation probabilities than equally common non-associated chains. A later analysis associated around 16,000 TCR beta sequences with specific HLA alleles at a false discovery rate of 0.05. It was suggested by the authors that the approach could potentially be generalized to other disease states and immunological phenotypes. Linkage disequilibrium might explain the correlated functional status among segregating V segments, but an unknown experimental factor could not be excluded. Seventeen rarely observed V segments, including chromosome 9 orphons, were excluded from the earlier analysis of some 590 of the donors because counts were too low. According to a later analysis, most CMV-associated TCR beta chains appeared to be HLA-restricted, and the HLA associations seemed to be driven largely by CMV exposure. A later genetic analysis reported fewer N-insertions in productive TCRs among donors in an Asian-associated ancestry cluster than the roughly 700-donor mean. Because HLA typing was missing for some donors at each locus, association tests included only the typed subset. According to a later analysis, TCR association rates differed among HLA loci, with DRB1 alleles showing the most associated TCRs and HLA-C alleles showing the fewest. An association between a missense DCLRE1C variant and V-gene and J-gene trimming of TCR beta chains was found in a later genetic analysis and replicated in an independent cohort. In this cohort, only TCR beta chains were sequenced, and detectable features were limited by the absence of alpha or paired-chain data. Across donors, most TCR sequences were observed very rarely, whereas some public TCRs were present in many individuals. A cluster of highly shared sequence variants was judged likely to represent a technical artifact of the sequencing pipeline. A total of about 180 TCR beta chains were listed by the study as associated with cytomegalovirus. Immune exposure information for the cohort was limited to CMV serostatus.

The V end loses 1 base and the J end loses 0 bases, and a stretch of 7 bases separates them. There are 14 amino acids in the CDR3, from cysteine to phenylalanine inclusive. The entry retains the CDR3 DNA only, 42 bases that are in frame from base 1. The CDR1 and CDR2 encoded by the germline V gene are SGHAT and FQNNGV. On this clone itself: Its cognate antigen has yet to be identified. No much larger clone exists at a distance of one base, and base qualities are not known.

The library was produced with the immunoSEQ multiplex PCR assay. A mixture of 60 forward primers for TCR Vbeta segments and 13 reverse primers for TCR Jbeta segments was used in the multiplex PCR. The CDR3 region of rearranged TCR beta genes was amplified from genomic DNA with a multiplex PCR assay. On the Illumina HiSeq System, the amplified TCR beta libraries were sequenced as 87-base-pair reads. The source study handled its data this way. Across the roughly 600 repertoires, a later analysis counted about 81 million unique TCR beta chains, approximately 10 million of which were shared by at least two donors. To remove PCR and sequencing errors, raw reads were error-corrected and collapsed into unique sequences using a nearest-neighbor algorithm that merged closely related sequences. CDR3 sequences were aligned to IMGT reference sequences to assign V, D and J gene segments. For a sequence to be retained, a match of at least six nucleotides to both a V gene segment and a J gene segment was required. Rearrangements were called productive when the CDR3 lacked stop codons and stayed in frame with V and J; all others were non-productive. CDR3 was defined according to IMGT convention as the region running from the second conserved V-encoded cysteine to the conserved J-encoded phenylalanine. The earlier analysis of more than 450 of the donors excluded sequences that lacked an unambiguous match to a single V gene segment. In an earlier analysis of 450 to 750 of the donors, a V segment was called functional when productive rearrangements were above 56.7%, and segregating when the standard deviation between donors exceeded 5%. A statistical classification framework was developed to diagnose cytomegalovirus status using the catalog of TCR beta chain sequences. In a later analysis, V and J genes were assigned by comparing TCR nucleotide sequences against IMGT/GENE-DB human TR gene sequences. In a later analysis, CDR3 sequences and most-parsimonious VDJ recombination scenarios were assigned using the TCRdist pipeline. In a later analysis, each TCR beta chain was defined by its CDR3 amino acid sequence together with its V-gene family, and reads without a unique V-gene family were excluded. In a later analysis, 450 to 600 highly shared, low-generation-probability nucleotide sequences were removed to address suspected cross-contamination and a sequencing artifact. In a later analysis, a clonal expansion index was calculated for each public chain from normalized within-repertoire ranks of inferred template counts. Generation probabilities in a later analysis came from a VDJ recombination model fitted to out-of-frame rearrangements, and those results were checked against IGoR. In a later analysis, hypergeometric tests were used to score TCR-TCR, TCR-HLA and TCR-CMV co-occurrence, with a repertoire-size bias correction applied to TCR pairs. In a later analysis, false discovery rates were estimated by permuting HLA or CMV assignments 20 times. In a later analysis, co-occurring TCRs were grouped with DBSCAN, and TCRdist sequence similarity was added when clustering was performed within HLA-allele-positive subsets. For co-occurrence clustering, repertoires with fewer than 30,000 or more than 120,000 public chains were excluded, along with 5 or 6 repertoires with anomalous nucleotide sharing. Not all clones reach the TCRdb copy of this immuneACCESS table, which keeps in-frame sequences only. Checked studies attribute under half of the gap to unresolved V genes and leave the rest unexplained. Clone size and V and J calls were adopted from that table, with D and trimming inferred from the DNA. The sample table records around 130,000 clones; 65% to 80% of these occur just once. The ten biggest clones cover about 1.8% of the sample.

The cohort comprised hundreds of healthy bone marrow donors. Cohort members were all nominally healthy when sampled, although unrecorded immune exposures were likely present. The donor was CMV seronegative and belonged to the group of 380 or so seronegative cohort members. A peripheral blood sample was provided by each donor, and peripheral blood mononuclear cells were used for TCR beta sequencing. Genomic DNA was extracted from the blood cell samples with the Qiagen DNeasy Blood Extraction Kit. This TCR derives from a woman aged 40 to 50 in good health and CMV-seronegative. The sample consisted of PBMCs. The chain is assembled from TRBV11-2 and TRBJ2-7; a confident D gene designation cannot be given. The sequence in DNA is TGTGCCAGCAGCTTAGGGCCCAGCTCCTACGAGCAGTACTTC. Translation gives CASSLGPSSYEQYF.